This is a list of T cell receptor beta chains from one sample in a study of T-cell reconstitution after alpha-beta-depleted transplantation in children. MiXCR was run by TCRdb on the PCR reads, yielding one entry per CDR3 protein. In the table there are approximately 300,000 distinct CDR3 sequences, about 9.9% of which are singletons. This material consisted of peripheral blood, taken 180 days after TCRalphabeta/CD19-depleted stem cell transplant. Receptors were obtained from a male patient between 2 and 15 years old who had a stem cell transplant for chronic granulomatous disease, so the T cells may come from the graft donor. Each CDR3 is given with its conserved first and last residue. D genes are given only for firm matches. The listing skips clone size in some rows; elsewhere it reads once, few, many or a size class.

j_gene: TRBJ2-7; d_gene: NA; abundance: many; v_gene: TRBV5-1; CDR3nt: TGCGCCAGCAGCTTGGCGGCAGGGGTTGACGAGCAGTACTTC; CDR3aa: CASSLAAGVDEQYF
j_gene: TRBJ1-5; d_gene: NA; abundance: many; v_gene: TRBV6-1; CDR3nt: TGTGCCAGCAGACCCAAATACGGGGCGAGCAATCAGCCCCAGCATTTT; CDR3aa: CASRPKYGASNQPQHF
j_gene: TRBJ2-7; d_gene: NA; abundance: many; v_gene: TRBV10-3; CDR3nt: TGTGCCATCAGTGAGGTCGATCGGGGCCCCTACGAGCAGTACTTC; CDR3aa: CAISEVDRGPYEQYF
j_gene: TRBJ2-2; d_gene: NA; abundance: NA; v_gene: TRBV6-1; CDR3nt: TGTGCCAGCAGTATCAACTTGGGGGCCGGGGAGCTGTTTTTT; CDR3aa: CASSINLGAGELFF
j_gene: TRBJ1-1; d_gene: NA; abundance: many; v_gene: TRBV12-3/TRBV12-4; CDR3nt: TGTGCCAGCAGTTTAAGGACCCTTGAAGCTTTCTTT; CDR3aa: CASSLRTLEAFF
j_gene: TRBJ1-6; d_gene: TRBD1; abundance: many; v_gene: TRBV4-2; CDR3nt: TGTGCCAGCAGCCAAGAACAGGGGACAGCTAATTCACCCCTCCACTTT; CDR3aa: CASSQEQGTANSPLHF
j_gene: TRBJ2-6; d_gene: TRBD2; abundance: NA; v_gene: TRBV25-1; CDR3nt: TGTGCCAGCAGTGAATCACCGCTTCCGCGGGGGGGGGCCAACGTCCTGACTTTC; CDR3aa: CASSESPLPRGGANVLTF
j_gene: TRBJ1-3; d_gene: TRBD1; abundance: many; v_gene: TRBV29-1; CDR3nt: TGCAGCGTTGGGCTGGGACAGGGCCGATACACCATATATTTT; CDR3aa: CSVGLGQGRYTIYF
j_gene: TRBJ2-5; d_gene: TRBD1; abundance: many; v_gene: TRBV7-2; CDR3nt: TGTGCCAGCAGCTTAAGAGCCGGGACAGGGAGAGAGACCCAGTACTTC; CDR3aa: CASSLRAGTGRETQYF
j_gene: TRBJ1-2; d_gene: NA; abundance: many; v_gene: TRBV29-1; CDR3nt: TGCAGCGTTGTTATGGCGAACTATGGCTACACCTTC; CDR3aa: CSVVMANYGYTF
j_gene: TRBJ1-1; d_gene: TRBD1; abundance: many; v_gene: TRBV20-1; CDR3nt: TGCAGTGCTAGAGATCCGGACAGGGACACTGAAGCTTTCTTT; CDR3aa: CSARDPDRDTEAFF
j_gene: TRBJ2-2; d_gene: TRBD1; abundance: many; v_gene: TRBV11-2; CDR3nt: TGTGCCAGCACTACCGGGACAGGGATGACCGGGGAGCTGTTTTTT; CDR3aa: CASTTGTGMTGELFF
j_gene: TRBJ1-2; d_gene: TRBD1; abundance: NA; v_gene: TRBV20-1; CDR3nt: TGCAGTGCTCCCGGGACAGGGAGGGTCAACTATGGCCACACCTTC; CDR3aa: CSAPGTGRVNYGHTF
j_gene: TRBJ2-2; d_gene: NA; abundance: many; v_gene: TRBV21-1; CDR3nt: TGTGCCAGCAGCAGAGAAGAGATCCTAGCGGGAATGGTGACCGGGGAGCTGTTTTTT; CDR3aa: CASSREEILAGMVTGELFF
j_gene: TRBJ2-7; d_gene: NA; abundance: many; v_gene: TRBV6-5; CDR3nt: TGTGCCAGCAGTTACCTCGGGAGCTACGAGCAGTACTTC; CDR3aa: CASSYLGSYEQYF
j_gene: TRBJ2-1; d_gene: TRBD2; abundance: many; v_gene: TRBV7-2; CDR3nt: TGTGCCAGCAGCTTCTTAGCGGGAGTAGTCTACAATGAGCAGTTCTTC; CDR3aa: CASSFLAGVVYNEQFF
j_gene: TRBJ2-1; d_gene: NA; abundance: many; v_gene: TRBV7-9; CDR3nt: TGTGCCAGCAGTCATGCGGATGAGCAGTTCTTC; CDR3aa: CASSHADEQFF
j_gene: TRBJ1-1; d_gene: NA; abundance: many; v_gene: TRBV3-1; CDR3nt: TGTGCCAGCAGCCAAGGCGGTCGAGCCGAAGCTTTCTTT; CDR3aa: CASSQGGRAEAFF